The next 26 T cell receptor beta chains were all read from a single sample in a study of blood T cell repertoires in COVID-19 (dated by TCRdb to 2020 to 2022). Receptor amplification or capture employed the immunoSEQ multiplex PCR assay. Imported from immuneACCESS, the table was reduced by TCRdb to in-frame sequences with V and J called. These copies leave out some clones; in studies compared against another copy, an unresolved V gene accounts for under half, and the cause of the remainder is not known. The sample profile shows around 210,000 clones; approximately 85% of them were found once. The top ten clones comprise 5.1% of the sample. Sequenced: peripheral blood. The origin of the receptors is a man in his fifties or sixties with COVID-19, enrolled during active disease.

The CDR3 reads CASSLETGTGELFF. The DNA for the CDR3 is TGCGCCAGCAGCTTGGAGACAGGGACCGGGGAGCTGTTTTTT. The chain joins TRBV5-1 to TRBJ2-2; 7 positions agree with TRBD1. In germline, CDR1 is SGHRS, CDR2 YFSETQ. Trimming cost V 0 bases and J 5 bases; bases outside gene matches: 1. The CDR3 is 14 amino acids.

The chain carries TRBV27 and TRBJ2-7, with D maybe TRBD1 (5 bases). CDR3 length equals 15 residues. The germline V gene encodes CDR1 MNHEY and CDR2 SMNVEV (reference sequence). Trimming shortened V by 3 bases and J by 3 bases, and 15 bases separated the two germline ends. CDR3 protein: CASSFPSDSLYEQYF. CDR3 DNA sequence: TGTGCCAGCAGTTTTCCCTCCGACAGCCTCTACGAGCAGTACTTC.

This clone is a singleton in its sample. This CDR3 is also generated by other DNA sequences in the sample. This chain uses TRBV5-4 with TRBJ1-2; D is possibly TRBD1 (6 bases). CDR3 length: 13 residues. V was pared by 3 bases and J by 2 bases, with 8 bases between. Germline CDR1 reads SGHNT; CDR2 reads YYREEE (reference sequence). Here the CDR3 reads CASSSTGNYGYTF. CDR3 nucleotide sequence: TGTGCCAGCAGCTCCACAGGGAACTATGGCTACACCTTC.

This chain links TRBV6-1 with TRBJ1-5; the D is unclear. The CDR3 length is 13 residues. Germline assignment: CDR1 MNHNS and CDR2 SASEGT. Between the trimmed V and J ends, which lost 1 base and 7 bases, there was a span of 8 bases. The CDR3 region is CASSEVASQPQHF. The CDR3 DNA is TGTGCCAGCAGTGAAGTGGCTTCCCAGCCCCAGCATTTT.

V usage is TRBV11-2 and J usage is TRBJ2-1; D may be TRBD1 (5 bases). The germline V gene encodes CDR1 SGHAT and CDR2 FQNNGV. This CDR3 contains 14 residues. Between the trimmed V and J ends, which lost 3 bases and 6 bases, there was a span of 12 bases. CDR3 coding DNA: TGTGCCAGCAGCTTCACTGGTCAGGGCAATGAGCAGTTCTTC. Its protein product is CASSFTGQGNEQFF.

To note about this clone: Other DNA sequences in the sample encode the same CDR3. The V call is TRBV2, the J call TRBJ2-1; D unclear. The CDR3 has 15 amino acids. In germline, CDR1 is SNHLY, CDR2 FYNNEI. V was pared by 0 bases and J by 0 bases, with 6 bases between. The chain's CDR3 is CASSEARSSYNEQFF. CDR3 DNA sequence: TGTGCCAGCAGTGAAGCTCGGAGCTCCTACAATGAGCAGTTCTTC.

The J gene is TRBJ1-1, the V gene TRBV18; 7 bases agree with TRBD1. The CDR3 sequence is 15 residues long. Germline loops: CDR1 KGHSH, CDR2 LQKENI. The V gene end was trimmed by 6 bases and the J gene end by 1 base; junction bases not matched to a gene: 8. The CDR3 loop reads CASSPGQASNTEAFF. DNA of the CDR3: TGTGCCAGCTCCCCTGGACAGGCATCGAACACTGAAGCTTTCTTT. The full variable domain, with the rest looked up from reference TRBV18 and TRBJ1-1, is NAGVMQNPRHLVRRRGQEARLRCSPMKGHSHVYWYRQLPEEGLKFMVYLQKENIIDESGMPKERFSAEFPKEGPSILRIQQVVRGDSAAYFCASSPGQASNTEAFFGQGTRLTVV.

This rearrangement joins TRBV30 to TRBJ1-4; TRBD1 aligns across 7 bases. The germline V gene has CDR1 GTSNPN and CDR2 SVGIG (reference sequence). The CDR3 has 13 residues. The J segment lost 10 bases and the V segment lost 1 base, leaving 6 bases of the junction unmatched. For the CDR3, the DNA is TGTGCCTGGAGTGAGGCGACAGGGCGAAAACTGTTTTTT. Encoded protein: CAWSEATGRKLFF.

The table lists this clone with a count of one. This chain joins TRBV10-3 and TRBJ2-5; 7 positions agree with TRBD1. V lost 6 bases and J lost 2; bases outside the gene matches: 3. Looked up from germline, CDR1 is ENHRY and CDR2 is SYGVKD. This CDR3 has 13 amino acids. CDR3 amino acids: CAIRTGIQETQYF. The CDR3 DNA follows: TGTGCCATCAGGACAGGGATACAAGAGACCCAGTACTTC.

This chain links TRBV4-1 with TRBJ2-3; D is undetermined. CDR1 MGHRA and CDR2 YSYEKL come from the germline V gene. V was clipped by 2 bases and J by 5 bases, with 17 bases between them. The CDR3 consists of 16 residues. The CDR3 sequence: CASSQLTVIRLDTQYF. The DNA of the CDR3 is TGCGCCAGCAGCCAACTTACAGTCATTCGCCTAGATACGCAGTATTTT.

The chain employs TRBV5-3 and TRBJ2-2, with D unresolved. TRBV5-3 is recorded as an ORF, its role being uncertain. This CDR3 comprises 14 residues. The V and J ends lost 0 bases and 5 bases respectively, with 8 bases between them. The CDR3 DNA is TGTGCCAGAAGCTTGGCGCTTCGGACCGGGGAGCTGTTTTTT. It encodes CARSLALRTGELFF.

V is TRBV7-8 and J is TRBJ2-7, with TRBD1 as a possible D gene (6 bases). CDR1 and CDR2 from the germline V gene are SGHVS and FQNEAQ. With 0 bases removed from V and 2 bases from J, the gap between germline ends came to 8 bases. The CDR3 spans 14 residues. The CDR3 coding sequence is TGTGCCAGCAGCTTAGCCCCAGGGGCCTACGAGCAGTACTTC. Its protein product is CASSLAPGAYEQYF.

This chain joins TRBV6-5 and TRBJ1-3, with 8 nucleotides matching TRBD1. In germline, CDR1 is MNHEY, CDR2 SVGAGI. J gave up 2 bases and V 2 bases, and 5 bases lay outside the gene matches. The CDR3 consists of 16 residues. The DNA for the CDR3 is TGTGCCAGCAGTTACACATGGACAGGGACTGGAAACACCATATATTTT. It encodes CASSYTWTGTGNTIYF.

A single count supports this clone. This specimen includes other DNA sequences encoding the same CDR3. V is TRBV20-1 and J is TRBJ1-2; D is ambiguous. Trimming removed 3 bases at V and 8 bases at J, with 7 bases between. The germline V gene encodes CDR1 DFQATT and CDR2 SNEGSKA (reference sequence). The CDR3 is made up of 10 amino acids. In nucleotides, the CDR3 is TGCAGTGCTAGCGGGTACGGCTACACCTTC. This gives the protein CSASGYGYTF.

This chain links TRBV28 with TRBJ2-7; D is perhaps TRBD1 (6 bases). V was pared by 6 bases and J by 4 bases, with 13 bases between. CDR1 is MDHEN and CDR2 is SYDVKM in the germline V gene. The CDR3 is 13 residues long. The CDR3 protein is CASRTPGTYEQYF. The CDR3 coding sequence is TGTGCCAGCAGGACGCCGGGGACATACGAGCAGTACTTC. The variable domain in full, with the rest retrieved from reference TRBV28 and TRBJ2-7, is DVKVTQSSRYLVKRTGEKVFLECVQDMDHENMFWYRQDPGLGLRLIYFSYDVKMKEKGDIPEGYSVSREKKERFSLILESASTNQTSMYLCASRTPGTYEQYFGPGTRLTVT.

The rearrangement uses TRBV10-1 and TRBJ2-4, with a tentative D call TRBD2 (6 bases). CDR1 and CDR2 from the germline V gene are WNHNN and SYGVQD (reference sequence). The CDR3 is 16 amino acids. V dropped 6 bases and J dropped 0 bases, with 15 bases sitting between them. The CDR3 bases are TGCGCCAGCAGCGGAGGTAGCGGACTAGCCAAAAACATTCAGTACTTC. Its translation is CASSGGSGLAKNIQYF.

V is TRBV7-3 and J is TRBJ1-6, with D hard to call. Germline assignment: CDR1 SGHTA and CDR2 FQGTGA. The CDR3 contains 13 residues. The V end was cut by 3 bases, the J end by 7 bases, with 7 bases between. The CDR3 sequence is CASSLTKNSPLHF. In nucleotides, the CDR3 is TGTGCCAGCAGCTTGACTAAGAATTCACCCCTCCACTTT.

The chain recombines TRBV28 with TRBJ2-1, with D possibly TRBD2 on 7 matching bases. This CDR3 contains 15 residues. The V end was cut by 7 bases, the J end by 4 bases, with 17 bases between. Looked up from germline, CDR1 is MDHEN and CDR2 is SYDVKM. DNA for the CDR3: TGTGCCAGCAATCTTGGGGGGGCCTGGTACAATGAGCAGTTCTTC. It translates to CASNLGGAWYNEQFF.

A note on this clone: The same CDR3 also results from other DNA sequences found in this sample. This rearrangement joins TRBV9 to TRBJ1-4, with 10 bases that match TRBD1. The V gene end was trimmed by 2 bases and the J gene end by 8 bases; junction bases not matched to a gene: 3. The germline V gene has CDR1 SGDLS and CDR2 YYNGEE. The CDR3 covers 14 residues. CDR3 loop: CASSVGQGGEKLFF. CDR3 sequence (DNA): TGTGCCAGCAGCGTCGGACAGGGGGGAGAAAAACTGTTTTTT.

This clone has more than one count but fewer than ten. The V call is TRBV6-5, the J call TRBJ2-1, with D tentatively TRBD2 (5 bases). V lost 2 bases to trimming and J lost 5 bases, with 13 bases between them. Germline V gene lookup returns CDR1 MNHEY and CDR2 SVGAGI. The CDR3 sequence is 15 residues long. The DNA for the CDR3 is TGTGCCAGCAGTTACACCGGGGAGACGGACAATGAGCAGTTCTTC. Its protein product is CASSYTGETDNEQFF.

The CDR3 loop reads CATSDHASGGSHEQFF. The CDR3 region has the DNA TGTGCCACCAGTGACCATGCGAGCGGGGGGTCCCATGAGCAGTTCTTC. The chain carries TRBV24-1 and TRBJ2-1, with 9 positions matching TRBD2. Trimming removed 4 bases from V and 8 bases from J; junction bases left unmatched: 11. The V gene's germline CDR1 is KGHDR and CDR2 SFDVKD. The CDR3 has 16 amino acids.

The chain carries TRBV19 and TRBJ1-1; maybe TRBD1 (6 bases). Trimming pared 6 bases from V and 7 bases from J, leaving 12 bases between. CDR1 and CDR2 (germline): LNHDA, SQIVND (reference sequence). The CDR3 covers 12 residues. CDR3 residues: CASSPDRIEAFF. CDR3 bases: TGTGCCAGTAGCCCTGACAGGATTGAAGCTTTCTTT.

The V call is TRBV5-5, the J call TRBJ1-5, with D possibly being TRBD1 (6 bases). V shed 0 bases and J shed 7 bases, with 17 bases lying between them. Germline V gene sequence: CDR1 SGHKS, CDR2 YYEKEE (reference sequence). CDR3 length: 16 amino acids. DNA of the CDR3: TGTGCCAGCAGCTTGGCCGTGGTACAGGGAGCCCAGCCCCAGCATTTT. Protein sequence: CASSLAVVQGAQPQHF.

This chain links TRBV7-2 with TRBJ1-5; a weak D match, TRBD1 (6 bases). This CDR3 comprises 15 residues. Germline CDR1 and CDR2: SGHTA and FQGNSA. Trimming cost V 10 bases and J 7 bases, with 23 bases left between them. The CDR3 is CATSISQGSQQPQHF. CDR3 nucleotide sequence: TGTGCCACCTCAATTAGCCAGGGGTCACAGCAGCCCCAGCATTTT.

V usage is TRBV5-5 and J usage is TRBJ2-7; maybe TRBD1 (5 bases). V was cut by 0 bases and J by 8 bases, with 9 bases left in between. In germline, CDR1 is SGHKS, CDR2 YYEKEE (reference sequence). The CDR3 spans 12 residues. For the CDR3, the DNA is TGTGCCAGCAGCTTGGGTGGGGCGAAGCAGTACTTC. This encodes CASSLGGAKQYF.

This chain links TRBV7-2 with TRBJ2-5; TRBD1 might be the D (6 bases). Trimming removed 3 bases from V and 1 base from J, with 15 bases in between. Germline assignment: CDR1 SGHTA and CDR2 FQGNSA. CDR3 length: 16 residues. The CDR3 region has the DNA TGTGCCAGCAGCTTGAGGGGGACCACTCCCCAAGAGACCCAGTACTTC. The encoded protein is CASSLRGTTPQETQYF.